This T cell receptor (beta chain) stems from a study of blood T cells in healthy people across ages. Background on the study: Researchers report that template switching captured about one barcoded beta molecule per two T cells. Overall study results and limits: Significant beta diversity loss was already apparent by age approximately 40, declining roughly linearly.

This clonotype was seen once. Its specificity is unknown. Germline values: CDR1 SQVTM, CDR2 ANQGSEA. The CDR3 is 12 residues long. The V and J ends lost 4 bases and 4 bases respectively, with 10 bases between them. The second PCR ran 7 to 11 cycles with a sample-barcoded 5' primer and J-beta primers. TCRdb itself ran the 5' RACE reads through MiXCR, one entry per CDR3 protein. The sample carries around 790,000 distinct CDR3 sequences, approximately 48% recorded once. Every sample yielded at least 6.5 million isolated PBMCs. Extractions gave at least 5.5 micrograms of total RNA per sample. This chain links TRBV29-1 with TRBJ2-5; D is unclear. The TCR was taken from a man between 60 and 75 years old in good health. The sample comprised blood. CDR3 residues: CSVGASSETQYF. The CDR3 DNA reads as TGCAGCGTTGGGGCTAGTTCAGAGACCCAGTACTTC.